This T cell receptor beta chain is drawn from a study of control samples from healthy donors and cancer patients (dated by TCRdb to the early 2020s). The trim is 0 bases for V and 10 bases for J, with a gap of 11 bases between the germline ends. The CDR3 measures 13 amino acids from cysteine to phenylalanine. Left in the record is the CDR3 DNA by itself, 39 bases read in frame from the first base. The germline V gene encodes CDR1 SGHRS and CDR2 YFSETQ. Preparation of the library involved the immunoSEQ multiplex PCR assay. Sourced from immuneACCESS, this table was stored by TCRdb with only in-frame sequences that have V and J called. A share of the clones is absent; for the studies checked, an unresolved V gene accounts for under half, and the remainder has no known explanation. This sample lists 80,000 to 100,000 clones; about four fifths were detected once. Over 9.5% of the sample rests with the top ten.

About this clone: Its antigen is still unknown. No much larger clonotype is one base removed from it; base qualities were not supplied.

The V and J genes are TRBV5-1 and TRBJ2-1; no D gene call is confident. This sequence originates from a woman aged 30 to 39 in good health. The specimen sequenced was blood. The CDR3 region reads CASSLAGFGEQFF. The DNA sequence is TGCGCCAGCAGCTTGGCCGGGTTTGGGGAGCAGTTCTTC.